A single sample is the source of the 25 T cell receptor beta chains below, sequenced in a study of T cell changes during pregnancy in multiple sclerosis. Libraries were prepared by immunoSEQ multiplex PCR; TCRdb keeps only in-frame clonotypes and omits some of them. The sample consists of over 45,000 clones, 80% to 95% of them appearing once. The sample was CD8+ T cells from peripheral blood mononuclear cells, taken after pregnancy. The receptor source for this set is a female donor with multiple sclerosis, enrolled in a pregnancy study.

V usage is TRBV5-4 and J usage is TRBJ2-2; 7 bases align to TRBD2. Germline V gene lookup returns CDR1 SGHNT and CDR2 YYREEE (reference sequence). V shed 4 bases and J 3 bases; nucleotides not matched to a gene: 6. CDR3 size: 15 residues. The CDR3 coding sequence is TGTGCCAGCAGCCCCGCTAGCGGCTACACCGGGGAGCTGTTTTTT. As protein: CASSPASGYTGELFF.

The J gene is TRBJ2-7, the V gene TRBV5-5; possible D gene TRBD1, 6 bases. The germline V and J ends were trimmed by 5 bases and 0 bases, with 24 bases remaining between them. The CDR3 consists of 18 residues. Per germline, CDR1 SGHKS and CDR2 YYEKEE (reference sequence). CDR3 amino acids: CASRIDRNRGYYSYEQYF. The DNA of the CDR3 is TGTGCCAGCAGAATCGACAGGAATAGAGGATACTACTCCTACGAGCAGTACTTC.

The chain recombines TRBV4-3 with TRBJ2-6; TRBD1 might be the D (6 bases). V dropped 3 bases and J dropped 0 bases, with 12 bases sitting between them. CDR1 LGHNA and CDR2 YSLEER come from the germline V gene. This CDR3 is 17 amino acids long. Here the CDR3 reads CASSQETGGSGANVLTF. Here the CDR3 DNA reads TGCGCCAGCAGCCAGGAGACAGGAGGCTCTGGGGCCAACGTCCTGACTTTC.

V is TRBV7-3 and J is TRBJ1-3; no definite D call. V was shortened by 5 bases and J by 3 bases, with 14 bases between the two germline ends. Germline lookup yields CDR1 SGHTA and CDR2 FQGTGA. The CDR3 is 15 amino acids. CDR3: CASSPDGLFGNTIYF. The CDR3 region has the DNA TGTGCCAGCAGCCCGGACGGACTCTTTGGAAACACCATATATTTT.

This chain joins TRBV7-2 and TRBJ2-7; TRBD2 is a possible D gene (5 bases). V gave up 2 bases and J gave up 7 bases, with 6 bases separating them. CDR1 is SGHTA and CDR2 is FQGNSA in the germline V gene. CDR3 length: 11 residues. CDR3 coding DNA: TGTGCCAGCAGCTTACAGCGGGAGCAGTACTTC. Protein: CASSLQREQYF.

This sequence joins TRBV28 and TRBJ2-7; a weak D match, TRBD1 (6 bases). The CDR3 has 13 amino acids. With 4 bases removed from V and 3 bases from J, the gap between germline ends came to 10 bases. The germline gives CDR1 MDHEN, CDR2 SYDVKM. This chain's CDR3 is CASSYDRFYEQYF. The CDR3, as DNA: TGTGCCAGCAGTTACGACAGGTTCTACGAGCAGTACTTC.

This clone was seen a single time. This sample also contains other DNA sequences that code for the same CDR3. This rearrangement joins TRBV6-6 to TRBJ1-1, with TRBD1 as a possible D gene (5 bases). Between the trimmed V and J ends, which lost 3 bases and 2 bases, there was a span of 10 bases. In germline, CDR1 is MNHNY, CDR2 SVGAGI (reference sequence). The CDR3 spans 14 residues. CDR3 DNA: TGTGCCAGCAGTTATTCCACAGGAAACACTGAAGCTTTCTTT. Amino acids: CASSYSTGNTEAFF.

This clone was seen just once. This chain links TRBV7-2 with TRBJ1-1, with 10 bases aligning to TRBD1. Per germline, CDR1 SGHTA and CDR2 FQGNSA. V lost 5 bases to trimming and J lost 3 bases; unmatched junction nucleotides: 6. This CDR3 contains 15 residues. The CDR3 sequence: CASSPLDRGYTEAFF. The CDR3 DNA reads TGTGCCAGCAGCCCGTTGGACAGGGGGTACACTGAAGCTTTCTTT.

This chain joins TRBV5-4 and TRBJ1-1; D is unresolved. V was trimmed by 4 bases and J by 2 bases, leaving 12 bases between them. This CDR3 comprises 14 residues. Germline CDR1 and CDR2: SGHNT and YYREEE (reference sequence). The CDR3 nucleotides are TGTGCCAGCAGCCCTAGCGCGGTAAACACTGAAGCTTTCTTT. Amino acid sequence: CASSPSAVNTEAFF. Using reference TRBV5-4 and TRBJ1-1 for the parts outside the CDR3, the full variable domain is ETGVTQSPTHLIKTRGQQVTLRCSSQSGHNTVSWYQQALGQGPQFIFQYYREEENGRGNFPPRFSGLQFPNYSSELNVNALELDDSALYLCASSPSAVNTEAFFGQGTRLTVV.

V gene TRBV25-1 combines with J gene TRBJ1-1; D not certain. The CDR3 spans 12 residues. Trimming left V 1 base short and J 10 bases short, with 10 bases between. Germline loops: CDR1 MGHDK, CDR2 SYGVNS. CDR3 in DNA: TGTGCCAGCAGTGAATGGGAGAAGACAGCTTTCTTT. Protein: CASSEWEKTAFF.

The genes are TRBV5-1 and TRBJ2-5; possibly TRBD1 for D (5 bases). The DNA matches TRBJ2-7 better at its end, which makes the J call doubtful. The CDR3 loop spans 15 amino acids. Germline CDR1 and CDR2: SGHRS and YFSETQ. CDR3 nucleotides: TGCGCCAGCACCTACGACAGTCCCTCCTCCTACGAGCAGTACTTC. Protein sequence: CASTYDSPSSYEQYF.

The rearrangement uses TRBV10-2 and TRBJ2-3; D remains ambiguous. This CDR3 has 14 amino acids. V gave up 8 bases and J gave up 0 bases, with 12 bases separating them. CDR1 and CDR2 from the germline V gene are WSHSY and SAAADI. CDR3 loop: CASEVGVSTDTQYF. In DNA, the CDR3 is TGCGCCAGCGAAGTGGGCGTTAGCACAGATACGCAGTATTTT.

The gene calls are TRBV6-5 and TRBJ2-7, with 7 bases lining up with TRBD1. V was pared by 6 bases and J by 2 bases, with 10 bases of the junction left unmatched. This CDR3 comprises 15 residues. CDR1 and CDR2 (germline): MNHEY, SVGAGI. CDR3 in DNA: TGTGCCAGCAGGGCCCCCAGGGGGAATACCTACGAGCAGTACTTC. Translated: CASRAPRGNTYEQYF.

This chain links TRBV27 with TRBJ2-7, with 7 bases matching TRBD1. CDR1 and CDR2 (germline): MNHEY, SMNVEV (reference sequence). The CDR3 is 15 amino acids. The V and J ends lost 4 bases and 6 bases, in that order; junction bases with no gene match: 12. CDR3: CASSSLPPQGSEQYF. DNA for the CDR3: TGTGCCAGCAGTTCCCTCCCACCACAGGGGTCCGAGCAGTACTTC.

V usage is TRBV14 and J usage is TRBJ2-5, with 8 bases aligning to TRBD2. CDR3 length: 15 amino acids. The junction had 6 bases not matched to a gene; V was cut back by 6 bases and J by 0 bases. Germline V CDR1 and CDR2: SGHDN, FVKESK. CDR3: CASSETSGYQETQYF. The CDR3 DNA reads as TGTGCCAGCAGTGAAACTAGCGGATACCAAGAGACCCAGTACTTC.

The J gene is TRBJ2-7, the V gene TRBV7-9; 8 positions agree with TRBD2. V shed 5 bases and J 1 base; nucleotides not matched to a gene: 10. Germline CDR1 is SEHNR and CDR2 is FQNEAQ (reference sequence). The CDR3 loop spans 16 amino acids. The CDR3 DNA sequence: TGTGCCAGCAGCCCTAAAGGGACTAGGTCGTCCTACGAGCAGTACTTC. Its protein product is CASSPKGTRSSYEQYF. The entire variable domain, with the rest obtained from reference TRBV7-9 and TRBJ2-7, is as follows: DTGVSQNPRHKITKRGQNVTFRCDPISEHNRLYWYRQTLGQGPEFLTYFQNEAQLEKSRLLSDRFSAERPKGSFSTLEIQRTEQGDSAMYLCASSPKGTRSSYEQYFGPGTRLTVT.

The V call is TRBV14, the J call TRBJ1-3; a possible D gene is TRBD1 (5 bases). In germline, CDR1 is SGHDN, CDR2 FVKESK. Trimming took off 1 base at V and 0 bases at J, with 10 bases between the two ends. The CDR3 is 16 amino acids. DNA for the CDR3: TGTGCCAGCAGCCAAGGGGCCAGGGTCTCTGGAAACACCATATATTTT. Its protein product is CASSQGARVSGNTIYF.

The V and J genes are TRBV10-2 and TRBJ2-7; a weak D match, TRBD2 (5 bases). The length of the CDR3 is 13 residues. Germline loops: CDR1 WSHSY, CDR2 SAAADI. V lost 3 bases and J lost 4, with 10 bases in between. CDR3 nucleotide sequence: TGCGCCAGCAGTGATGTGGGGAGTTACGAGCAGTACTTC. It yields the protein CASSDVGSYEQYF.

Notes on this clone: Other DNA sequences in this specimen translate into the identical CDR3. The CDR3 region has the DNA TGTGCCAGCAGCTTAGCGCAGGGTGCCGGGGCCAACGTCCTGACTTTC. It specifies CASSLAQGAGANVLTF. The V and J genes are TRBV7-9 and TRBJ2-6; maybe TRBD1 (5 bases). Germline V gene lookup returns CDR1 SEHNR and CDR2 FQNEAQ (reference sequence). CDR3 length equals 16 residues. V was trimmed by 0 bases and J by 4 bases, leaving 10 bases between them.

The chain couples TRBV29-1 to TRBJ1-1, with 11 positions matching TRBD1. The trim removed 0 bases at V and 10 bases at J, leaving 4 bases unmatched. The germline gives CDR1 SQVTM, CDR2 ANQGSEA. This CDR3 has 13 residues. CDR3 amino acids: CSVEEGDRGVAFF. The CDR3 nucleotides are TGCAGCGTTGAAGAAGGGGACAGGGGGGTAGCTTTCTTT.

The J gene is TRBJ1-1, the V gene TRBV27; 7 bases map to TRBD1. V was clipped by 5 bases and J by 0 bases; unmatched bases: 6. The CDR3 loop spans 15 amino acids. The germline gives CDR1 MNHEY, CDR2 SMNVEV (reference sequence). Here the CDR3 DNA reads TGTGCCAGCAGTCTGCGACAGGGACTGAACACTGAAGCTTTCTTT. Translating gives CASSLRQGLNTEAFF.

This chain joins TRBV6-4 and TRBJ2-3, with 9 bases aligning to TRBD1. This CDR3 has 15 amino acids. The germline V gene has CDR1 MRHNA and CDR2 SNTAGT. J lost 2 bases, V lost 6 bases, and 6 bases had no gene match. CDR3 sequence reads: CASSPQGAITDTQYF. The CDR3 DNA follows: TGTGCCAGCAGCCCACAGGGGGCTATCACAGATACGCAGTATTTT.

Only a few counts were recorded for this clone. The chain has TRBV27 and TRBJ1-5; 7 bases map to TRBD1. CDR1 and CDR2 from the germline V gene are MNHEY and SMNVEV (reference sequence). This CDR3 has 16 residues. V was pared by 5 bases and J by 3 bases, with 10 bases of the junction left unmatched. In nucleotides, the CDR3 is TGTGCCAGCAGTGTTACAGGGGAAAGGGTCAATCAGCCCCAGCATTTT. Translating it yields CASSVTGERVNQPQHF.

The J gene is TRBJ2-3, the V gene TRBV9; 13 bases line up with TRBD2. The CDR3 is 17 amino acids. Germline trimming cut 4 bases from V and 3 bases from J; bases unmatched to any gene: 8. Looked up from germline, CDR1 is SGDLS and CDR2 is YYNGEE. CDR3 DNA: TGTGCCAGCAGCCTCCCCACTAGCGGGGGGGCTACAGATACGCAGTATTTT. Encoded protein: CASSLPTSGGATDTQYF.

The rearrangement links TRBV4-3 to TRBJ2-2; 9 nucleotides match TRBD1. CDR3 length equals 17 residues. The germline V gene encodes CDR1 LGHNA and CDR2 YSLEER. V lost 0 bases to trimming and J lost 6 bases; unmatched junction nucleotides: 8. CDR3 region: CASSQEGQGKRSGELFF. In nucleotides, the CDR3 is TGCGCCAGCAGCCAAGAAGGACAGGGGAAAAGATCCGGGGAGCTGTTTTTT.